This paragraph covers one TCR beta chain sequence. The CDR3 spans 16 residues. From germline, CDR1 is LNHNV and CDR2 YYDKDF (reference sequence). V trimming: 0 bases; J trimming: 2 bases; junction bases outside the gene matches: 3. Profiled with immunoSEQ multiplex PCR; TCRdb holds only in-frame clones, not every one. The table records some 1 million clones, roughly 80% of them present only once. The source of the sample is a study of shared clonotypes between healthy human individuals. This chain connects TRBV15 to TRBJ2-4; 8 nucleotides agree with TRBD1. This TCR derives from a man aged 18-30 years in good health. The sequencing sample was made of memory CD4+ T cells sorted from blood. Subset: CD45RA-negative fraction. In DNA, the CDR3 is TGTGCCACCAGCAGAGATCAGGGGGCGACCAAAAACATTCAGTACTTC. It translates to CATSRDQGATKNIQYF.